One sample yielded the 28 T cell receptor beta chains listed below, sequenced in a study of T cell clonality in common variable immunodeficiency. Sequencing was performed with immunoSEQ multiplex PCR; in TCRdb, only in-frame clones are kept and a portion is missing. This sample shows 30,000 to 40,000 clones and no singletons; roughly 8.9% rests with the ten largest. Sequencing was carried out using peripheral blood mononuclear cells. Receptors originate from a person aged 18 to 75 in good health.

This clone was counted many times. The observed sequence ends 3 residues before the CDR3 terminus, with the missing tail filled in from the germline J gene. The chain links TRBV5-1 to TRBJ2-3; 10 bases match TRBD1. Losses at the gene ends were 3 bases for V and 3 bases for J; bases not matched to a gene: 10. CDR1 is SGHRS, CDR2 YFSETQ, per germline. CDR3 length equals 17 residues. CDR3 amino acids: CASSWTGGNKKTDTQYF. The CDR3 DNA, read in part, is TGCGCCAGCAGCTGGACAGGGGGGAACAAAAAAACAGATACG.

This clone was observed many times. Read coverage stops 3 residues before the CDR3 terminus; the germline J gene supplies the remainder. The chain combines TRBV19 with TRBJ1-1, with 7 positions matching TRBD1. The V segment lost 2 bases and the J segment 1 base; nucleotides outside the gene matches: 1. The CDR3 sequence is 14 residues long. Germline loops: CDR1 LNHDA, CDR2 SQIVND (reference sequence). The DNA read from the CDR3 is TGTGCCAGTAGTATACGGACAGGGAACACTGAA. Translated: CASSIRTGNTE. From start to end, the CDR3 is CASSIRTGNTEAFF. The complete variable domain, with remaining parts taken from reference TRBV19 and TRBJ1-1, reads DGGITQSPKYLFRKEGQNVTLSCEQNLNHDAMYWYRQDPGQGLRLIYYSQIVNDFQKGDIAEGYSVSREKKESFPLTVTSAQKNPTAFYLCASSIRTGNTEAFFGQGTRLTVV.

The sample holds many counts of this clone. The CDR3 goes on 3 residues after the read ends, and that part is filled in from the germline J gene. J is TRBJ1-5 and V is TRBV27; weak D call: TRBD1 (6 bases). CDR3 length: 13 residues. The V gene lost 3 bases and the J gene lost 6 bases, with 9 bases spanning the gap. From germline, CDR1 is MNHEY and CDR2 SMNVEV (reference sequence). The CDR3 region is CASSFGGPQPQHF. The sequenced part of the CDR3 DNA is TGTGCCAGCAGTTTCGGGGGGCCTCAGCCC.

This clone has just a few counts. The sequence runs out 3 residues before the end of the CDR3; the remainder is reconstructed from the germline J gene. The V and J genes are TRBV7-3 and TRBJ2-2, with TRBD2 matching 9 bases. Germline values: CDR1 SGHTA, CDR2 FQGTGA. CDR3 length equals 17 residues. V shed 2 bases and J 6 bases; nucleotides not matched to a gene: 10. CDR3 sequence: CASSLSVGSGSPGELFF. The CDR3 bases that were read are TGTGCCAGCAGCTTATCCGTTGGTAGCGGGAGCCCCGGGGAG.

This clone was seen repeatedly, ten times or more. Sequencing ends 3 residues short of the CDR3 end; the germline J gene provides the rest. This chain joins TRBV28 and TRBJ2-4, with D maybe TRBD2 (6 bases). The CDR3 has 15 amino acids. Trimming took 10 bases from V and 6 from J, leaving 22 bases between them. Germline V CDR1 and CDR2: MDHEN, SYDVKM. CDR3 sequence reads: CATQAAGAEGNIQYF. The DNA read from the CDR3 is TGTGCCACGCAAGCAGCGGGCGCGGAAGGAAACATT.

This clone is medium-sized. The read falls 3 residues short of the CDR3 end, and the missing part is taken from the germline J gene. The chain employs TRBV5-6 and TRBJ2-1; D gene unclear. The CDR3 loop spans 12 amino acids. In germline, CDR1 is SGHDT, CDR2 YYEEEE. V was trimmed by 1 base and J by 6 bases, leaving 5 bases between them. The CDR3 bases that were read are TGTGCCAGCAGCTTGATGGCCAATGAG. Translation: CASSLMANE. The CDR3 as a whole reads CASSLMANEQFF.

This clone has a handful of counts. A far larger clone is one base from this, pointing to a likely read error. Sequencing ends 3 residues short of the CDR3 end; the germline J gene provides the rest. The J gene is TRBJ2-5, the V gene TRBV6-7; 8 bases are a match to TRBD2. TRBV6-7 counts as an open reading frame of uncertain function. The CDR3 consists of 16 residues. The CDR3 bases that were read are TGTGCCAGCGCTGTCGAGCGGACTAGCTGCACAGATACC. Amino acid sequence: CASAVERTSCTDT. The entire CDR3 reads CASAVERTSCTDTQYF.

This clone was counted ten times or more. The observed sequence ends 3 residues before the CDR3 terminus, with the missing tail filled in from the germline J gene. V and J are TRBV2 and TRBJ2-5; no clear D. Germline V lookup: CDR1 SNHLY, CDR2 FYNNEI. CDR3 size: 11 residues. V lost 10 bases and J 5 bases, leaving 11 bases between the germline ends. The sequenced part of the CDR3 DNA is TGTGCCACCACGGTTCGGGAGACC. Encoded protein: CATTVRET. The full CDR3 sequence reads CATTVRETQYF.

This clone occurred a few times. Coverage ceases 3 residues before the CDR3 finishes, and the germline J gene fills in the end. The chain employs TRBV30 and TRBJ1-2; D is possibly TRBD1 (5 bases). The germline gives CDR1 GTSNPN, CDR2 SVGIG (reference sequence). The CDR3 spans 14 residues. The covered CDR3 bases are TGTGCCTGGAGTGGTCTAGCGGGAGCGGGGGAC. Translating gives CAWSGLAGAGD. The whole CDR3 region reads CAWSGLAGAGDYTF.

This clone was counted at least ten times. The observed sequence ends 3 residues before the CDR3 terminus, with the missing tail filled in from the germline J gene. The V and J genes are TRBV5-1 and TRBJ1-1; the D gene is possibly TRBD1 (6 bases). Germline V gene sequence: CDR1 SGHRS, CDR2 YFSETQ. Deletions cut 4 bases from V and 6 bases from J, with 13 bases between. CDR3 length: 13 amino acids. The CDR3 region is CASSNPGAAEAFF. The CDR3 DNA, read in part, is TGCGCCAGCAGCAACCCAGGGGCGGCTGAA.

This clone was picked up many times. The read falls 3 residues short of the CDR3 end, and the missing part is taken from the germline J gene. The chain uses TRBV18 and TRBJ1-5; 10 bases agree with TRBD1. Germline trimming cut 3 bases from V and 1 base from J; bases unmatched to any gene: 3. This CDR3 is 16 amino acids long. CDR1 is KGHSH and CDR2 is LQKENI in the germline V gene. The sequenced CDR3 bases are TGTGCCAGCTCACCGCCGGGACAGGGGAGCAATCAGCCC. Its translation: CASSPPGQGSNQP. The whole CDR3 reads CASSPPGQGSNQPQHF.

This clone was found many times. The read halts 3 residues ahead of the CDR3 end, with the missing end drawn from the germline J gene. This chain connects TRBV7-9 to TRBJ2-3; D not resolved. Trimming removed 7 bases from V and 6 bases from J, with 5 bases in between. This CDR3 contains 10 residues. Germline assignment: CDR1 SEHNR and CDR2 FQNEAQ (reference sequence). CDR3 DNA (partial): TGTGCCAGCATGTCGGATACG. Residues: CASMSDT. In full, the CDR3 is CASMSDTQYF. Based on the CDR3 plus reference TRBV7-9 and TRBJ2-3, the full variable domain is DTGVSQNPRHKITKRGQNVTFRCDPISEHNRLYWYRQTLGQGPEFLTYFQNEAQLEKSRLLSDRFSAERPKGSFSTLEIQRTEQGDSAMYLCASMSDTQYFGPGTRLTVL.

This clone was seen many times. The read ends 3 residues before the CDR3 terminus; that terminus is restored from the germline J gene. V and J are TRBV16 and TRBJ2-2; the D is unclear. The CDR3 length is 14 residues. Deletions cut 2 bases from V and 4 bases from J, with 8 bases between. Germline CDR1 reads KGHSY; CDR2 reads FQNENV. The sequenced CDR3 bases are TGTGCCAGCAGCCAAAGTAGGGCCACCGGGGAG. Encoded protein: CASSQSRATGE. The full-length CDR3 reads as CASSQSRATGELFF.

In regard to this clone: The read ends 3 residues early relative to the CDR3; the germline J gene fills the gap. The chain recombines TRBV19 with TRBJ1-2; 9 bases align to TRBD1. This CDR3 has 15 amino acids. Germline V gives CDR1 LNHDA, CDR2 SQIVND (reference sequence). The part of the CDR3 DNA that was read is TGTGCCAGTAGTCCTGGACAGGGGCGATACAATGAC. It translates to CASSPGQGRYND. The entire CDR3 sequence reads CASSPGQGRYNDYTF.

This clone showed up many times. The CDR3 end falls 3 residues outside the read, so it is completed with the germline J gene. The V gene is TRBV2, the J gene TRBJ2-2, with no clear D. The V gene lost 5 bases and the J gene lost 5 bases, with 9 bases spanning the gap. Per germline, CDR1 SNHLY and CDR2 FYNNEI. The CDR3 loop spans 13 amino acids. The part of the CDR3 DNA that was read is TGTGCCAGCAGTCTAGGAGAAACCGGGGAG. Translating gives CASSLGETGE. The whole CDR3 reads CASSLGETGELFF. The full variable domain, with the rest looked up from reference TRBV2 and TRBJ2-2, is EPEVTQTPSHQVTQMGQEVILRCVPISNHLYFYWYRQILGQKVEFLVSFYNNEISEKSEIFDDQFSVERPDGSNFTLKIRSTKLEDSAMYFCASSLGETGELFFGEGSRLTVL.

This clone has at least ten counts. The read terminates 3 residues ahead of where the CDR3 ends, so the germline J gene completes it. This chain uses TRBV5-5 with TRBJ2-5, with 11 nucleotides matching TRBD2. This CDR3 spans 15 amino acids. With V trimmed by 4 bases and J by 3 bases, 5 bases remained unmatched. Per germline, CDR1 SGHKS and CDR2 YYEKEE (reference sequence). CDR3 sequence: CASSRTGLAEETQYF. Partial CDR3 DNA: TGTGCCAGCAGCCGTACGGGACTAGCGGAAGAGACC.

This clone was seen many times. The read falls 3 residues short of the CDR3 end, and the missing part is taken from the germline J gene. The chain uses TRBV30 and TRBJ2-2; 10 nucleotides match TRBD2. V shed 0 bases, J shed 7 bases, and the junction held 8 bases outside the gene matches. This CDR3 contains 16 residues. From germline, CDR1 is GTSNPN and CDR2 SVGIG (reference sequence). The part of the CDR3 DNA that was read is TGTGCCTGGAGTGTAGGTCTAGCGGGAGAGATCGGGGAG. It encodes CAWSVGLAGEIGE. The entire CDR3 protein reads CAWSVGLAGEIGELFF.

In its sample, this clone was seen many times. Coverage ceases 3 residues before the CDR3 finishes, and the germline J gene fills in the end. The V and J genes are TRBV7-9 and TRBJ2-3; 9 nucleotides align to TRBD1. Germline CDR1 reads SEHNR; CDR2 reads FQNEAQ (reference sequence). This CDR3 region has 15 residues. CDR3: CASSSTGGVQETQYF. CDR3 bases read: TGTGCCAGCAGCTCGACAGGGGGAGTTCAGGAGACG.

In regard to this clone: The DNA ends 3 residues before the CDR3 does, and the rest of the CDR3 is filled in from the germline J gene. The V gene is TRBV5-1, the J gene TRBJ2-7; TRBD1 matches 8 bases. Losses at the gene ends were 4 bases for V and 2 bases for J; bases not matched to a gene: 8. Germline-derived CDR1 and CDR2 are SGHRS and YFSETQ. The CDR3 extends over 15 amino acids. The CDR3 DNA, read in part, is TGCGCCAGCAGCACGACAGGGGCTGAGCCCTACGAG. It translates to CASSTTGAEPYE. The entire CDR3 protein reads CASSTTGAEPYEQYF.

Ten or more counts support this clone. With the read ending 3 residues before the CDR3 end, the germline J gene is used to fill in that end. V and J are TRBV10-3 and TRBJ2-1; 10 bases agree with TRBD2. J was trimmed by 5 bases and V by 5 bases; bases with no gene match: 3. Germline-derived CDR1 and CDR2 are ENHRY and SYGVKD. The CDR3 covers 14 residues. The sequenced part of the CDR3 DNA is TGTGCCATCAGTCTAGCGGGAGCACACAATGAG. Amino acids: CAISLAGAHNE. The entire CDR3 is CAISLAGAHNEQFF.

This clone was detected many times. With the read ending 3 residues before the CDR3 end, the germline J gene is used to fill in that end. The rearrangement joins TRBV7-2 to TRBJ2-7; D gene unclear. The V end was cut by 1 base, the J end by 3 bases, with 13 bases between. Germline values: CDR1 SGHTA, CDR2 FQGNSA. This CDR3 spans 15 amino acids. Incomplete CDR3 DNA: TGTGCCAGCAGCTTAGGTCCTAGTGTAGGCTACGAG. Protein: CASSLGPSVGYE. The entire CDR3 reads CASSLGPSVGYEQYF.

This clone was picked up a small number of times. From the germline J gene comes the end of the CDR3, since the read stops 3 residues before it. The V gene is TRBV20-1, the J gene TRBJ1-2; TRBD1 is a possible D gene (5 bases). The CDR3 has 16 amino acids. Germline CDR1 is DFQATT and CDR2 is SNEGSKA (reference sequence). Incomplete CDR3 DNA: TGCAGTGCTATAAAGGGACTCCTTCCTGGTACAGATACC. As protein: CSAIKGLLPGTDT. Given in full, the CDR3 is CSAIKGLLPGTDTYTF.

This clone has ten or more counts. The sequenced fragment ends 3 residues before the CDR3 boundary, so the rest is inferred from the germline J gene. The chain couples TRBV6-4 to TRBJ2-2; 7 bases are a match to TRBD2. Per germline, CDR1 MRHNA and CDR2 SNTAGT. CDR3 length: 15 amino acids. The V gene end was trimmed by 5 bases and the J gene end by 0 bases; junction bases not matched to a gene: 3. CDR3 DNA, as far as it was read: TGTGCCAGCAGTACAACTAGCGCGAACACCGGGGAG. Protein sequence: CASSTTSANTGE. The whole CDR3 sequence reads CASSTTSANTGELFF.

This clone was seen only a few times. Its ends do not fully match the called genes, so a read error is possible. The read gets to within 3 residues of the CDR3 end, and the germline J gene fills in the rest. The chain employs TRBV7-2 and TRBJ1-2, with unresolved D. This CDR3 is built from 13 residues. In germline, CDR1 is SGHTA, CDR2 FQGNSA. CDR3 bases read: TGTGCCAGCACCTTAGATAGGGCGTACGAC. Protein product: CASTLDRAYD. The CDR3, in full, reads CASTLDRAYDYTF.

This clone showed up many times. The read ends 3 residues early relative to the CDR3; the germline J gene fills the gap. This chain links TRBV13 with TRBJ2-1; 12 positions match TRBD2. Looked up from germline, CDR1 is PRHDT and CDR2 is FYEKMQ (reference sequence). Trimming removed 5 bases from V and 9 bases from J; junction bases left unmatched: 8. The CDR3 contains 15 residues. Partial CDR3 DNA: TGTGCCAGCAGCCTCGGACTAGCGGGGCCCGGTGAG. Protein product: CASSLGLAGPGE. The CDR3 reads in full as CASSLGLAGPGEQFF.

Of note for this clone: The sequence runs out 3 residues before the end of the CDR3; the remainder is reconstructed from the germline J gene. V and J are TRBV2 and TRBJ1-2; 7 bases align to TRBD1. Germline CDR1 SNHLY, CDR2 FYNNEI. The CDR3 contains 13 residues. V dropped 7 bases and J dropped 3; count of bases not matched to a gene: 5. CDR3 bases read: TGTGCCAGCAAGGCCGGGACAGACTATGGC. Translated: CASKAGTDYG. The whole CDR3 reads CASKAGTDYGYTF.

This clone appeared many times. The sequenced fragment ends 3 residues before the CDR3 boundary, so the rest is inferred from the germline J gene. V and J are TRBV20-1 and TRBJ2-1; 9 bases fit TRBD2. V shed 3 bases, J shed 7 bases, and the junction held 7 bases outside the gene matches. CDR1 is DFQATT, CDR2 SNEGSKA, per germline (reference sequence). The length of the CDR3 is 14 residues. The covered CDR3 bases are TGCAGTGCTAGTTTGGCGGGAGGGAGGAATGAG. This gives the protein CSASLAGGRNE. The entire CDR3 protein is CSASLAGGRNEQFF.

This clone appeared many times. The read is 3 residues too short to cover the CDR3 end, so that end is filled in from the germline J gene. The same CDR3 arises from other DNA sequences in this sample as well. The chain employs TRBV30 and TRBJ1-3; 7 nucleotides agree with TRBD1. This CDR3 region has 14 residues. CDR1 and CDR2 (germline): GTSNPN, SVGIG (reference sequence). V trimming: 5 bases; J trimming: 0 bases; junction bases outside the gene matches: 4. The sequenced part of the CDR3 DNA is TGTGCCTGGGAACAGGGGTCCTCTGGAAACACC. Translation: CAWEQGSSGNT. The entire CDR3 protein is CAWEQGSSGNTIYF.